The 27 T cell receptor beta chains presented below share a single source sample, sequenced in a study of blood T cell repertoires in COVID-19. Libraries were prepared by immunoSEQ multiplex PCR; TCRdb keeps only in-frame clonotypes and omits some of them. The profile shows roughly 200,000 clones, roughly 85% of them singletons. The specimen was PBMCs or T cells enriched from blood (not recorded which). These receptor sequences come from a middle-aged man who had recovered from COVID-19.

The chain couples TRBV3-1 (or the pseudogene TRBV3-2) to TRBJ2-7; 13 bases map to TRBD2. Germline V CDR1 and CDR2: LGHDT, YNNKEL (reference sequence). J gave up 2 bases and V 4 bases, and 2 bases lay outside the gene matches. The CDR3 is 15 amino acids. CDR3 region: CASSLGTSGTYEQYF. CDR3 bases: TGTGCCAGCAGCCTCGGGACTAGCGGGACCTACGAGCAGTACTTC.

The sample holds one count of this clone. This chain uses TRBV5-5 with TRBJ2-2; TRBD2 might be the D (6 bases). Per the germline V gene, CDR1 is SGHKS and CDR2 is YYEKEE (reference sequence). The CDR3 sequence is 16 residues long. Trimming took off 0 bases at V and 2 bases at J, with 11 bases between the two ends. Here the CDR3 DNA reads TGTGCCAGCAGCTTGGTTGGAGGGTACAACACCGGGGAGCTGTTTTTT. It codes for CASSLVGGYNTGELFF.

This chain joins TRBV5-8 and TRBJ2-1, with 12 bases aligning to TRBD2. J lost 8 bases, V lost 2 bases, and 8 bases had no gene match. This CDR3 is built from 16 residues. Per the germline V gene, CDR1 is SGHTS and CDR2 is YDEGEE. The CDR3, as DNA: TGTGCCAGCAGCTTTGCTCTAGCGGGAGGGCCAGATGAGCAGTTCTTC. Its translation: CASSFALAGGPDEQFF.

The chain carries TRBV5-4 and TRBJ1-2, with D possibly being TRBD1 (6 bases). Germline CDR1 and CDR2: SGHNT and YYREEE (reference sequence). The CDR3 is 13 residues long. Trimming removed 3 bases from V and 4 bases from J, with 10 bases in between. For the CDR3, the DNA is TGTGCCAGCAGCTCGACAGGTCCCTATGGCTACACCTTC. Its translation: CASSSTGPYGYTF.

The chain carries TRBV4-3 and TRBJ2-1, with a possible D match to TRBD2 (6 bases). The length of the CDR3 is 16 residues. The germline V gene has CDR1 LGHNA and CDR2 YSLEER. The V gene lost 0 bases and the J gene lost 8 bases, with 17 bases spanning the gap. CDR3 DNA: TGCGCCAGCAGCCAAGAGTTTCGGCGGGAAAGCGATGAGCAGTTCTTC. Its translation: CASSQEFRRESDEQFF.

The chain carries TRBV4-2 and TRBJ2-7, with TRBD2 matching over 11 bases. The ends lost 4 bases at V and 5 bases at J; junction bases unmatched: 13. Germline V gene data show CDR1 as LGHNA and CDR2 as YNFKEQ. The CDR3 runs 17 residues. CDR3 protein: CASSPQAASGRLDEQYF. DNA of the CDR3: TGTGCCAGCAGCCCCCAGGCAGCTAGCGGGAGGCTCGACGAGCAGTACTTC.

V usage is TRBV3-1 (or the pseudogene TRBV3-2) and J usage is TRBJ2-7; TRBD1 might be the D (5 bases). CDR1 is LGHDT and CDR2 is YNNKEL in the germline V gene (reference sequence). This CDR3 has 16 residues. Trimming removed 1 base from V and 7 bases from J, with 20 bases in between. The CDR3, as DNA: TGTGCCAGCAGCCAAGGGGGATGGGGCGGTATTACGGAGCAGTACTTC. This sequence encodes CASSQGGWGGITEQYF.

To note about this clone: In the same sample, other DNA sequences code for this CDR3. V and J are TRBV9 and TRBJ2-2; no definite D call. Trimming took off 0 bases at V and 5 bases at J, with 2 bases between the two ends. The CDR3 consists of 12 residues. The germline CDR1 and CDR2 sequences are SGDLS and YYNGEE. The CDR3 DNA is TGTGCCAGCAGCGTAGCTACCGGGGAGCTGTTTTTT. It codes for CASSVATGELFF.

The chain employs TRBV18 and TRBJ1-6, with D unclear. Germline values: CDR1 KGHSH, CDR2 LQKENI. The CDR3 sequence is 15 residues long. The V end was cut by 0 bases, the J end by 8 bases, with 11 bases between. This CDR3 is CASSPPATSDSPLHF. The CDR3 region has the DNA TGTGCCAGCTCACCACCTGCGACATCCGATTCACCCCTCCACTTT.

This sequence joins TRBV28 and TRBJ2-1; 10 nucleotides match TRBD2. J lost 0 bases, V lost 6 bases, and 11 bases had no gene match. Looked up from germline, CDR1 is MDHEN and CDR2 is SYDVKM. CDR3 length: 18 residues. CDR3 bases: TGTGCCAGCAGAAAACTAGCGGGGAAACACGGCTCCTACAATGAGCAGTTCTTC. It is translated as CASRKLAGKHGSYNEQFF.

The chain combines TRBV12-3 or TRBV12-4 with TRBJ2-4; weak D call: TRBD2 (6 bases). V lost 8 bases, J lost 7 bases, and 15 bases lay in between. This CDR3 is built from 13 residues. In DNA form, the CDR3 reads TGTGCCAGCGACGGACGGGGGAAGAACATTCAGTACTTC. Translated: CASDGRGKNIQYF.

The CDR3: CASSLTGLMNTEAFF. DNA of the CDR3: TGTGCCAGCAGCTTGACAGGGCTAATGAACACTGAAGCTTTCTTT. The J gene is TRBJ1-1, the V gene TRBV7-9; 7 nucleotides match TRBD1. This CDR3 contains 15 residues. Germline CDR1 reads SEHNR; CDR2 reads FQNEAQ (reference sequence). J lost 0 bases, V lost 3 bases, and 4 bases had no gene match.

The J gene is TRBJ1-2, the V gene TRBV30, with D possibly TRBD1 on 6 matching bases. Germline V gives CDR1 GTSNPN, CDR2 SVGIG (reference sequence). The CDR3 spans 12 residues. CDR3 nucleotides: TGTGCTTCCCTGGGCAGGGGTTATGGCTACACCTTC. Its translation is CASLGRGYGYTF.

This clone came up a few times. J is TRBJ1-1 and V is TRBV19, with unresolved D. In germline, CDR1 is LNHDA, CDR2 SQIVND (reference sequence). The V end lost 5 bases, the J end lost 5 bases, and 12 bases lay between the germline ends. CDR3 length: 13 amino acids. CDR3 nucleotide sequence: TGTGCCAGTAGTTTTAGACGGGAGACTGAAGCTTTCTTT. Translated, it gives CASSFRRETEAFF.

This clone was counted many times. This chain uses TRBV6-4 with TRBJ2-3, with TRBD1 identical over 7 bases. In germline, CDR1 is MRHNA, CDR2 SNTAGT. The CDR3 is made up of 14 amino acids. V shed 0 bases and J 4 bases; nucleotides not matched to a gene: 1. The CDR3 region has the DNA TGTGCCAGCAGTGACTCAGGGGGCGCAGATACGCAGTATTTT. Its translation is CASSDSGGADTQYF.

V gene TRBV3-1 (or the pseudogene TRBV3-2) combines with J gene TRBJ2-7; D remains unclear. Germline-derived CDR1 and CDR2 are LGHDT and YNNKEL (reference sequence). V lost 3 bases and J 0 bases, leaving 9 bases between the germline ends. This CDR3 has 14 residues. The chain's CDR3 is CASSQRESSYEQYF. The DNA of the CDR3 is TGTGCCAGCAGCCAGCGAGAGAGCTCCTACGAGCAGTACTTC.

The chain recombines TRBV7-9 with TRBJ2-7; TRBD2 agrees at 10 bases. The CDR3 is made up of 13 amino acids. CDR1 is SEHNR, CDR2 FQNEAQ, per germline (reference sequence). Unmatched junction bases numbered 1, after V lost 3 bases and J lost 5 bases. CDR3 protein: CASSFGTSDEQYF. CDR3 sequence (DNA): TGTGCCAGCAGCTTTGGGACTAGCGACGAGCAGTACTTC.

The chain has TRBV7-9 and TRBJ1-3; 11 bases align to TRBD1. Trimming at V came to 6 bases and at J to 0 bases, leaving 7 bases not matched to a gene. The CDR3 runs 17 residues. CDR1 and CDR2 (germline): SEHNR, FQNEAQ (reference sequence). The CDR3 DNA reads as TGTGCCAGCAGAAAAACCGGGACAGGGGGCTCTGGAAACACCATATATTTT. Its protein is CASRKTGTGGSGNTIYF.

The chain combines TRBV6-2 or TRBV6-3 with TRBJ1-4, with unresolved D. The CDR3 sequence is 14 residues long. Germline V gene lookup returns CDR1 MNHEY and CDR2 SVGEGT. Between the trimmed V and J ends, which lost 5 bases and 3 bases, there was a span of 10 bases. The CDR3 loop is CASSNGRANEKLFF. The CDR3 bases are TGTGCCAGCAGTAACGGGCGGGCTAATGAAAAACTGTTTTTT.

The V call is TRBV10-2, the J call TRBJ2-1, with 12 bases that match TRBD2. The CDR3 runs 17 residues. Germline trimming cut 1 base from V and 6 bases from J; bases unmatched to any gene: 7. The germline CDR1 and CDR2 sequences are WSHSY and SAAADI. CDR3 amino acids: CASSEFIGLAGPNEQFF. As DNA, the CDR3 is TGCGCCAGCAGTGAGTTCATCGGACTAGCGGGGCCCAATGAGCAGTTCTTC.

The gene calls are TRBV5-1 and TRBJ2-1; 8 bases match TRBD1. Germline values: CDR1 SGHRS, CDR2 YFSETQ. This CDR3 comprises 15 residues. J lost 6 bases, V lost 0 bases, and 5 bases had no gene match. In nucleotides, the CDR3 is TGCGCCAGCAGCTTGGGTCAGGGGGCTTCCAATGAGCAGTTCTTC. It is translated as CASSLGQGASNEQFF. The variable domain in full, completed from reference TRBV5-1 and TRBJ2-1, reads KAGVTQTPRYLIKTRGQQVTLSCSPISGHRSVSWYQQTPGQGLQFLFEYFSETQRNKGNFPGRFSGRQFSNSRSEMNVSTLELGDSALYLCASSLGQGASNEQFFGPGTRLTVL.

This clone was seen only a few times. The chain couples TRBV30 to TRBJ1-5; possible D gene TRBD1, 5 bases. Deletions cut 0 bases from V and 7 bases from J, with 16 bases between. The CDR3 runs to 15 residues. In germline, CDR1 is GTSNPN, CDR2 SVGIG (reference sequence). CDR3 in amino acids: CAWSVVGTGRQPQHF. DNA for the CDR3: TGTGCCTGGAGTGTGGTAGGTACAGGACGACAGCCCCAGCATTTT.

This chain connects TRBV27 to TRBJ2-1, with a weak D call TRBD2 (5 bases). V was cut by 4 bases and J by 2 bases, with 12 bases left in between. The CDR3 runs to 15 residues. The germline gives CDR1 MNHEY, CDR2 SMNVEV (reference sequence). DNA of the CDR3: TGTGCCAGCAGTTCCTGGGGAGAGACCTACAATGAGCAGTTCTTC. Its protein is CASSSWGETYNEQFF.

The gene calls are TRBV11-3 and TRBJ1-4; 7 nucleotides agree with TRBD1. Unmatched junction bases numbered 4, after V lost 1 base and J lost 5 bases. CDR3 length: 15 residues. The germline V gene encodes CDR1 SGHNT and CDR2 YENEEA. The CDR3 DNA follows: TGTGCCAGCAGCTTAGGGACAGGTGAAAATGAAAAACTGTTTTTT. It codes for CASSLGTGENEKLFF.

A few counts support this clone. The chain recombines TRBV13 with TRBJ1-4, with D tentatively TRBD1 (6 bases). Germline values: CDR1 PRHDT, CDR2 FYEKMQ (reference sequence). Trimming pared 5 bases from V and 3 bases from J, leaving 13 bases between. This CDR3 spans 15 amino acids. The CDR3 DNA follows: TGTGCCAGCAGCAAGCGGGGGCTAGCTAATGAAAAACTGTTTTTT. Its protein is CASSKRGLANEKLFF.

The rearrangement links TRBV7-2 to TRBJ2-1; no reliable D call. Trimming shortened V by 1 base and J by 4 bases, and 14 bases separated the two germline ends. The V gene's germline CDR1 is SGHTA and CDR2 FQGNSA. The CDR3 has 16 amino acids. In nucleotides, the CDR3 is TGTGCCAGCAGCTTAGAGTACTCACCGCTATACAATGAGCAGTTCTTC. Encoded protein: CASSLEYSPLYNEQFF.

The V call is TRBV9, the J call TRBJ1-6; 8 bases are shared with TRBD1. J gave up 2 bases and V 0 bases, and 4 bases lay outside the gene matches. Germline V lookup: CDR1 SGDLS, CDR2 YYNGEE. The CDR3 has 17 amino acids. The CDR3 nucleotides read TGTGCCAGCAGCGTAGAGGACAGGGAAACCTATAATTCACCCCTCCACTTT. It yields the protein CASSVEDRETYNSPLHF.